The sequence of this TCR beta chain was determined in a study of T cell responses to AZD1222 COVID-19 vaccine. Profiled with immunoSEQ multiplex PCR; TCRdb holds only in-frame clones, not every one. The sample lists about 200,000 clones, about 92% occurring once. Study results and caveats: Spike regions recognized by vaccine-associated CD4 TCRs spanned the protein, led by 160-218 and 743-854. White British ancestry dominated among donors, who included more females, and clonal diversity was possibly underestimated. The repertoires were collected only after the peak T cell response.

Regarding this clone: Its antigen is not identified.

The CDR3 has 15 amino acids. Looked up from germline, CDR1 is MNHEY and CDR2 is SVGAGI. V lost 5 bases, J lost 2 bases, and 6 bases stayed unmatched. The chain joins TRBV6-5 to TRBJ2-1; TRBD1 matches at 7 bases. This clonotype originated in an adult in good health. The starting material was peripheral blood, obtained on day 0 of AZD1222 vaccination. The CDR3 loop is CASSKTGVAYNEQFF. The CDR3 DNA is TGTGCCAGCAGTAAAACAGGGGTGGCCTACAATGAGCAGTTCTTC.